This entry features one T cell receptor beta chain sequence. This clone's antigen is unknown. Per-base qualities were not stored, and no clone one base away is much larger. The data were taken from a study of blood T cells in healthy people across ages (dated by TCRdb to the mid-2010s). Context from the whole study: In model experiments, roughly one uniquely barcoded TCR beta cDNA molecule per two T cells was captured by template switching. To track age-related changes in TCR beta repertoire diversity, the study relied on deep sequencing normalized with unique cDNA molecular identifiers. The donors were split into four age groups: young (average 16 years), middle-aged (about 40), aged (62) and long-lived (approximately 80). Using the same blood draw, the study looked at two additional independent replicas of 1 million unique cDNA reads for two donors, one aged 18 to 29 and the other aged 80 or older. To avoid experimental bias, donors of different ages were randomly spread across the sequencing lanes. Overall results and qualifications from the work: Because profiling used bulk unsorted PBMCs, naive and antigen-experienced compartments could not be compared conclusively. Observed TCR beta diversity per million T cells fell roughly linearly with age, and a significant reduction was already apparent by age around 40. Donor CMV infection status was unknown, potentially confounding age-related changes in expanded clonotypes. Total diversity estimates from one million sequenced T cells were considered lower bounds and underestimates. Compared with the aged group, the long-lived group had more naive CD4+ T cells, fewer expanded clones and increased TCR diversity, a pattern suggesting age selection. There was a strong correlation between observed TCR beta diversity and the percentage of naive T cells measured by flow cytometry.

Systemically healthy Caucasian individuals from Russia, over 30 in total and aged roughly 6 to 100 years, were included as donors. Each donor gave 8 to 10 milliliters of peripheral blood, drawn into EDTA-treated Vacutainer tubes. Ficoll-Paque density-gradient centrifugation was used to isolate PBMCs, with at least 6.5 million per sample. Total RNA, at least 6 micrograms per sample, was extracted from PBMCs with Trizol reagent. For every donor, an aliquot of PBMCs went through flow cytometry to measure the percentages of naive CD45RAhigh/CD27high T cells. The method behind the library was 5' RACE. Sequencer: Illumina HiSeq 2500. A second PCR of roughly 6 to 12 cycles was run with a J-beta primer mix and a sample-barcoded 5' primer. A template-switch 5' adaptor carrying 12 random nucleotides introduced a unique molecular identifier onto each TCR beta cDNA molecule. At least 3 million CDR3-containing paired-end reads were obtained from each sample. First-strand cDNA synthesis was performed from all RNA using the Mint cDNA synthesis kit, with priming by a TRBC-specific oligonucleotide. Following uracil-DNA glycosylase treatment, all cDNA underwent a first 18-cycle PCR with the universal primers M1SS and BC2_uni_R. In the paper's pipeline: For normalization, 1 million high-quality reads, each with a distinct molecular identifier, were randomly selected from each sample. Reads with shared molecular identifiers were discarded instead of being binned into consensus sequences. MiTCR, run with a Q25 quality threshold and the strictest error-elimination algorithm, handled CDR3 identification, clonotype clustering and error correction. A nonparametric unseen species model using Euler transformation provided a lower-bound estimate of total TCR beta diversity. TCRdb handled the public reads itself, with Q25 trimming in fastp and clone calling in MiXCR, and kept productive beta chains. Under each unique CDR3 protein, matching rows form one entry showing the most common genes and DNA. The V and J calls and clone size come from TCRdb's table, not from the authors' own analysis. This sample is represented by about 1.5 million distinct CDR3 sequences; around 42% of them were singletons. The ten largest clones add up to under 8% of the sample.

The CDR3 goes from the cysteine to the phenylalanine over 14 residues. Just CDR3 DNA is preserved here, 42 bases in frame from base 1. The germline V gene supplies CDR1 SGHRS and CDR2 YFSETQ. V sheds 5 bases and J sheds 7 bases, leaving 16 bases between their ends. The receptor chain draws on TRBV5-1 and TRBJ2-1, with a tentative D call of TRBD1 or TRBD2, each matching 5 bases. Sequenced material: blood. The origin of this receptor is a woman younger than 30 in good health. In nucleotide form, the sequence is TGCGCCAGCAGATCACAGGAGGTATCGAATGAGCAGTTCTTC. Translated, this is CASRSQEVSNEQFF.